The clone carrying this TCR beta chain was observed a few times. The treatment was: oral pan-JAK inhibitor, 5-10 mg twice daily. This sample stems from a study of CD8+ T cells in alopecia areata. In each case, RNA was isolated and then reverse transcribed into cDNA as the sequencing template. Data came from immunoSEQ multiplex PCR; TCRdb stores just in-frame clones and leaves some out. Of fewer than 250,000 clones listed, roughly two fifths are singletons. The sequence was collected from a human donor with alopecia areata. The sequencing here drew on CD4+ T cells sorted from blood, taken at approximately week 36, from a patient treated with tofacitinib.

CDR3 DNA: TGTGCCAGCAGCCAGCCTTGGCGGCCCCAAGAGACCCAGTACTTC. It yields the protein CASSQPWRPQETQYF. This chain links TRBV7-9 with TRBJ2-5, with D unresolved. Looked up from germline, CDR1 is SEHNR and CDR2 is FQNEAQ (reference sequence). With 5 bases removed from V and 1 base from J, the gap between germline ends came to 14 bases. The CDR3 runs to 15 residues.